This paragraph reports one T cell receptor beta chain. Its cognate antigen has yet to be identified. Nothing much larger sits one base from this clone, and base qualities are not available. TCR CDR3 regions were amplified from genomic DNA by multiplex PCR using the deep immunoSEQ assay. For each cell subset, the extracted genomic DNA was distributed evenly across all wells of several immunoSEQ 96-well plates, and each plate served as one replicate. Each replicate PCR for sorted subsets received around 0.2 ug genomic DNA, equal to about 30,000 T cell genomes. The purified libraries were quantified using a Qubit 3.0 fluorometer, sized with a Bioanalyzer 2100, and then quantified again using the KAPA Library Quantification kit. Every immunoSEQ 96-well plate was sequenced on a separate single-read 150-cycle Illumina NextSeq 550 flow cell. On the authors' methods: Because the immunoSEQ output included only junctional sequences and no quality scores, the filtering could not be the same as the filtering used for full-length reads. To assign V/J genes and CDR3, sequences were annotated against IMGT germline references using PyIR, a Python wrapper for IgBLAST v1.9. Any read was removed if the V/J assignment was weak (E-value above 1e-6), the CDR3 was missing, or the read contained stop codons, out-of-frame junctions, or ambiguous translated residues. A V3J clonotype was defined by an identical inferred V gene, J gene, and CDR3 amino acid sequence. The percentage overlap between two repertoires was calculated by dividing the number of shared unique clonotypes by the size of the smaller repertoire. Three approaches were used to assess repertoire richness: RTK rarefaction, the Chao1 estimator, and Recon v2.1 estimates of unobserved clonotypes. OLGA was used to compute generation probabilities for all TCRbeta clonotypes that the gDNA method yielded from a handful of donors. The source is immuneACCESS, and TCRdb retained only in-frame sequences with V and J called. Part of the clones is not carried over; for the studies checked, unresolved V genes explain less than half of this, and the remainder is unexplained. V, J and clone size are taken as reported in that table, and D and trimming were inferred from the DNA itself. This sample has about 2,500,000 clones in its table, and around nine tenths of those were observed once. The leading ten clones occupy 0.14% of the sample.

The sample belongs to a study of shared clonotypes between healthy human individuals (dated by TCRdb to the early 2020s). At the level of the whole study: Three men and a couple of women, aged 18 to 49 years, made up the cohort. For each donor, CD4 naive and CD4 memory were each given three plates, CD8 naive was given two plates, and CD8 memory was given one plate. The study deeply sequenced blood TCR repertoires of five healthy adults to estimate repertoire size and the extent of clonotype sharing between individuals. To increase sequencing depth and limit assay-specific biases, different laboratories used diverse techniques to prepare libraries and sequence TCR repertoires. Each donor's leukapheresis produced roughly between roughly 0.94 and 9.5 billion PBMCs.

The donors were healthy, HIV-negative adults who had no recently reported acute infections or vaccinations. Every donor was a Caucasian adult living in Nashville, Tennessee, USA. Magnetic negative selection was used to enrich CD4+ T cells, after which naive cells were positively selected on CD45RA and the negative fraction became the memory subset. Blood was collected by leukapheresis, and PBMCs were isolated by Ficoll-Histopaque density gradient centrifugation and then cryopreserved in liquid nitrogen vapor phase. Purity and quantity of every magnetically sorted T cell population were checked by analytical flow cytometry. Each sorted fraction had its genomic DNA isolated and then quantified by UV absorbance on a Nanodrop 2000c. The germline V gene (reference sequence) specifies MNHNY as CDR1 and SVGAGI as CDR2. Reading from cysteine to phenylalanine, the CDR3 counts 13 amino acids. Only the CDR3 DNA stays, 39 bases, in frame from base 1. Trimming costs V 2 bases and J 4 bases, and their ends lie 8 bases apart.

Findings and caveats that apply to the study as a whole: Naive subsets generally had larger estimated clonotype richness than memory subsets. Even with the large sequencing depth, rarefaction of the sorted-subset datasets indicated that sequencing was incomplete. Clonotypes shared by all four sorted-subset donors showed higher generation probabilities than non-shared clonotypes. Pairwise subsampling indicated that sequencing depth was expected to affect the degree of clonotype sharing among donors. Around 5.4% of naive CD4, around 3.6% of naive CD8, 2% to 2.5% of memory CD4, and around 0.4% of memory CD8 clonotypes were shared across several donors. The genetic and exposure-history diversity represented was limited by the small number of donors. Only blood was sampled, and tissue TCR repertoires likely differ from those in blood.

The source is a man aged 18 to 29 in good health. The rearrangement joined TRBV6-6 to TRBJ1-2, and the D gene may be TRBD1, 6 bases matching. Sample: naive CD4+ T cells sorted from blood. The cell subset or site label for this specimen denotes: CD45RA+ positively selected. The CDR3 amino acid sequence is: CASSYGQPYGYTF. The DNA sequence is given as TGTGCCAGCAGTTACGGACAGCCCTATGGCTACACCTTC.